Here is one TCR beta chain with its context. This sample was taken from a study of blood T cells in healthy people across ages. Study-wide background: About one barcoded TCR beta cDNA was captured per two T cells.

Next came a second PCR, run for about 7 to 12 cycles, which used a sample-barcoded 5' primer along with a J-beta primer mix. From the 5' RACE reads, TCRdb called clonotypes with MiXCR, one entry per CDR3 protein. The sample holds around 500,000 distinct CDR3 sequences, 40% to 50% seen once. The total RNA that was extracted per sample amounted to at least 5.5 micrograms. The CDR3 is 13 residues long. CDR1 SGHAT and CDR2 FQDESV come from the germline V gene (reference sequence). V lost 1 base and J 8 bases, leaving 11 bases between the germline ends. The material sequenced was blood. This TCR was recovered from a man at least 80 years old in good health. The V call is TRBV11-1, the J call TRBJ1-2; maybe TRBD1 (6 bases). Here the CDR3 reads CASSLDPTGGYTF. CDR3 bases: TGTGCCAGCAGCTTAGACCCGACAGGAGGCTACACCTTC.